This TCR beta chain stems from a study of T cells after yellow fever vaccination. Study overall: For low cell numbers, libraries were made with SMART-Seq v4 Ultra Low Input.

This clonotype has a count of ten or more. A universal primer site and UMIs were added as TCR cDNA was made by 5'RACE template switching. MiXCR, applied by TCRdb to the 5' RACE reads, yields one record per CDR3 protein. Among over 200,000 distinct CDR3 sequences, about 7% were seen once, and the ten largest hold roughly 1%. Germline V gives CDR1 SQVTM, CDR2 ANQGSEA. The CDR3 spans 14 residues. The V gene end was trimmed by 4 bases and the J gene end by 11 bases; junction bases not matched to a gene: 7. The chain employs TRBV29-1 and TRBJ2-4, with 14 bases identical to TRBD2. The sample was CD4+ T cells sorted from PBMCs, taken on the day of the yellow fever booster vaccination. This receptor was obtained from a man aged 25 to 45 who received the YFV17D yellow fever vaccine. The CDR3 nucleotides are TGCAGCGTTGGACTAGCGGGAGGGGGAATGCTTCAGTACTTC. It encodes CSVGLAGGGMLQYF.